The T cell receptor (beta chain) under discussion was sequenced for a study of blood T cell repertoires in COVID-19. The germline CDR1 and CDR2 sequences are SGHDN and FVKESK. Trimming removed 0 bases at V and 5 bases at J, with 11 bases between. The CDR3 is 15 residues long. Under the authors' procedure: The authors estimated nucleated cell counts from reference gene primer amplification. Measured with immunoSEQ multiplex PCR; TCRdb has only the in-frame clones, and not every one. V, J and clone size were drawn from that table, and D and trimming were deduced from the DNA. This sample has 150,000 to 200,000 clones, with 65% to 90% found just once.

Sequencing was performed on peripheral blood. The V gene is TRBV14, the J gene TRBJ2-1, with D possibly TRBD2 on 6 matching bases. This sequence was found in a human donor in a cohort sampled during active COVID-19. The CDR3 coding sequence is TGTGCCAGCAGCCAAGAACGTCTAGCGAACAATGAGCAGTTCTTC. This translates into CASSQERLANNEQFF.